This TCR beta chain was documented in a study of T cell repertoires in aging, cancer and after chemotherapy (dated by TCRdb to between 2019 and 2020). The study in broad terms: Six donor age groups were covered, ranging from 30 or younger up to 70 or older, and each group contained at least three individuals. The cohort comprised about 210 cancer patients, roughly 94 with hematological and 110 to 140 with solid cancers, plus 95 healthy donors as a reference group. In the solid tumor group, paired pre- and post-chemotherapy samples were obtained from brain tumor (glioblastoma) patients receiving temozolomide-based therapy. Peripheral blood TCR beta repertoires from healthy donors and cancer patients were profiled to examine immunoaging and T cell reconstitution after chemotherapy. In total, the full dataset held approximately 8.4 million TCR reads. The paper as a whole reports these results and caveats: Compared with age-matched healthy donors, untreated patients with hematological or solid cancers had significantly lower TCR diversity and higher clonality in blood. In healthy donors, the decline in TCR diversity with age was mainly due to loss of richness, whereas in cancer patients loss of evenness also played a role. An increase in median generation probability over the chemotherapy interval was observed in both cancer cohorts, suggesting that the repertoire was reconstituted through rebound thymic output. The authors noted that the repertoire data do not allow conclusions about immunological memory after chemotherapy.

Rearranged TRB sequences spanning V, D and J segments were amplified by multiplex touch-down PCR using a mixed TRB-A/B primer pool. Two consecutive PCR reactions with Phusion HS II polymerase added Illumina adapters and sample indices to the amplicons. After gel purification with the NucleoSpin Gel and PCR Clean-up kit, the amplicons were checked using Qubit and an Agilent 2100 Bioanalyzer. Libraries were sequenced on an Illumina MiSeq using 600-cycle, single-indexed, paired-end runs. As for the authors' bioinformatics: MiXCR versions 2.12 and 3.0.5 were used to process the TRB sequences. A clone was defined as each unique CDR3 nucleotide sequence, and only productive sequences supported by at least two reads were kept. Shannon diversity, evenness, clonality (one minus evenness), and alpha-parameterized diversity profiles from alpha 0 to 5 were included as repertoire metrics. The IGoR algorithm was used to calculate generation probabilities of clones in the paired pre- and post-chemotherapy samples. Through fastp at Q25 and MiXCR, TCRdb rebuilt clones from the public reads, retaining in-frame beta chains. CDR3 protein duplicates are merged, each entry listing the most common genes and DNA. It is TCRdb's table, rather than the study itself, that gives the V and J calls and clone size. Present in this sample are about 2,900 distinct CDR3 sequences, under 30% of which were seen just once. The leading ten clones occupy roughly three fifths of the sample.

TCR beta rearrangements were amplified from genomic DNA extracted from peripheral blood rather than from sorted cells or RNA. Worth noting for this clonotype: Its antigen remains undetermined. One base away there is no much larger clone; base qualities are not given.

The CDR3 numbers 16 residues from cysteine through phenylalanine. Only the CDR3 DNA stays, 48 bases, in frame from base 1. V is cut back by 0 bases and J by 7 bases, with 7 bases in the junction unmatched. CDR1 and CDR2 were assigned from the germline V gene (reference sequence) as SGHNT and YYREEE. This TCR was sampled from a human donor with a solid tumor. Sequences were obtained from blood. The rearranged chain carries TRBV5-4 and TRBJ2-2; 9 bases in the middle match TRBD2. The sequenced DNA: TGTGCCAGCAGCTTGGGGACTAGCGAGGACAACGGGGAGCTGTTTTTT. Its coded protein is CASSLGTSEDNGELFF.